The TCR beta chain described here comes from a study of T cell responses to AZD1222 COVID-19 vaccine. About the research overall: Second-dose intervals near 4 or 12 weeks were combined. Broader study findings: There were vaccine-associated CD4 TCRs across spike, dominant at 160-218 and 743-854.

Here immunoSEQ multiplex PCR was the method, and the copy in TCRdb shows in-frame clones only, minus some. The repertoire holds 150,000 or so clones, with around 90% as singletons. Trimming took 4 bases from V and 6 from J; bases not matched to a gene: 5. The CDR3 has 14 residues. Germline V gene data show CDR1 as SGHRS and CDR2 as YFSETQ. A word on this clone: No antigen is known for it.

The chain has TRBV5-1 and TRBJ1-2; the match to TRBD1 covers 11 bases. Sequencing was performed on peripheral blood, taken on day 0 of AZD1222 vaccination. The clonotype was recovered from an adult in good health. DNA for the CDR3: TGCGCCAGCAGCGGCGGACAGGGGGCGAATGGCTACACCTTC. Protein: CASSGGQGANGYTF.